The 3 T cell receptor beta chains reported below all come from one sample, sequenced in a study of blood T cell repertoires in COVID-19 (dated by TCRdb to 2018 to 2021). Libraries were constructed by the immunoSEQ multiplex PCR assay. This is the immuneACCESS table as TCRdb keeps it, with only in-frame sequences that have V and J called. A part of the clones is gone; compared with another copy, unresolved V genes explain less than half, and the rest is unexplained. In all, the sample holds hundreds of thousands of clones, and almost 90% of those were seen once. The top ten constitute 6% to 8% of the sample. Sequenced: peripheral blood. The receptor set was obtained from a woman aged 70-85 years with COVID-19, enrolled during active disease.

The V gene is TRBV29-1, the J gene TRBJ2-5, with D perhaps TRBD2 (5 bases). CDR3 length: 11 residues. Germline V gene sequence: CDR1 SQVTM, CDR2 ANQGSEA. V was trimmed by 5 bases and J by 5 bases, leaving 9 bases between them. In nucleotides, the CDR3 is TGCAGCGTTTTGGGCGGGGAGACCCAGTACTTC. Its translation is CSVLGGETQYF.

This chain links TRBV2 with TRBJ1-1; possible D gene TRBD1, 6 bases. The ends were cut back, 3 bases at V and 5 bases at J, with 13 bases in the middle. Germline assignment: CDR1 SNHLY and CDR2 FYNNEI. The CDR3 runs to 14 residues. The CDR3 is CASSDEGGYTEAFF. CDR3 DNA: TGTGCCAGCAGTGATGAGGGGGGGTATACTGAAGCTTTCTTT.

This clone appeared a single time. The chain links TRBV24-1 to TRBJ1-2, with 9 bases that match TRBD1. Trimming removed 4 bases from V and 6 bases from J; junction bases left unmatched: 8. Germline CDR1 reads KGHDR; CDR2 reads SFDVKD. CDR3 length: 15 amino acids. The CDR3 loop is CATSDKTGGSHGYTF. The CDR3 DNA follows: TGTGCCACCAGTGACAAGACAGGGGGGAGCCATGGCTACACCTTC.